This passage covers 13 T cell receptor beta chains from one sample sequenced in a study of blood T cell repertoires in COVID-19. Generated by immunoSEQ multiplex PCR, the TCRdb table keeps only in-frame clones and is missing some. There are about 60,000 clones in the sample; 85% to 90% occur only once, and 8.3% lies in the top ten. The sequenced material came from peripheral blood. These receptor sequences come from a human donor with active COVID-19. The donor label of this sample is uncertain.

This clone has more than one count but fewer than ten. Other DNA sequences in this sample translate to the same CDR3. The chain couples TRBV27 to TRBJ2-3; 8 bases are a match to TRBD2. This CDR3 comprises 15 residues. V lost 2 bases, J lost 2 bases, and 3 bases stayed unmatched. Germline-derived CDR1 and CDR2 are MNHEY and SMNVEV (reference sequence). For the CDR3, the DNA is TGTGCCAGCAGTTTAAATAGCGGGGTCACAGATACGCAGTATTTT. Encoded protein: CASSLNSGVTDTQYF.

Worth noting for this clone: Because the CDR3's place on the DNA is in doubt, the DNA is left out and the CDR3 is given as listed by TCRdb. The rearrangement joins TRBV5-4 to TRBJ2-7; the table's D call, TRBD1, was not checked against the DNA. Inclusive of both ends, the CDR3 amounts to 15 amino acids. CDR1 and CDR2 from the germline V gene are SGHNT and YYREEE (reference sequence). The CDR3 protein is CASSTSGQFPYEQYF.

V and J are TRBV6-4 and TRBJ2-7; D might be TRBD2 (6 bases). Trimming removed 6 bases at V and 0 bases at J, with 15 bases between. CDR1 is MRHNA, CDR2 SNTAGT, per germline. This CDR3 has 15 amino acids. This chain's CDR3 is CASRKLAASSYEQYF. The CDR3 bases are TGTGCCAGCAGGAAACTAGCCGCCAGCTCCTACGAGCAGTACTTC.

The gene calls are TRBV9 and TRBJ1-3; D is unclear. The CDR3 totals 16 residues. The germline V gene has CDR1 SGDLS and CDR2 YYNGEE. V was clipped by 3 bases and J by 0 bases, with 13 bases between them. CDR3 region: CASSAGRDSSGNTIYF. The CDR3, as DNA: TGTGCCAGCAGCGCTGGGAGAGATAGCTCTGGAAACACCATATATTTT.

V is TRBV28 and J is TRBJ1-2, with a possible D match to TRBD1 (5 bases). The CDR3 extends over 14 amino acids. The germline gives CDR1 MDHEN, CDR2 SYDVKM. The V gene lost 3 bases and the J gene lost 8 bases, with 16 bases spanning the gap. The CDR3 loop reads CASSLGRGGNGYTF. CDR3 DNA sequence: TGTGCCAGCAGTTTGGGTCGGGGGGGGAACGGCTACACCTTC.

The rearrangement uses TRBV4-1 and TRBJ2-1; 12 bases match TRBD2. From germline, CDR1 is MGHRA and CDR2 YSYEKL. This CDR3 contains 17 residues. With V trimmed by 1 base and J by 3 bases, 4 bases remained unmatched. CDR3 sequence reads: CASSQGLAGGRYNEQFF. The CDR3 DNA reads TGCGCCAGCAGCCAAGGCCTAGCGGGAGGGCGCTACAATGAGCAGTTCTTC.

The V call is TRBV5-6, the J call TRBJ2-4, with TRBD1 identical over 9 bases. Germline loops: CDR1 SGHDT, CDR2 YYEEEE. V gave up 0 bases and J gave up 5 bases; unmatched junction bases: 3. This CDR3 region has 15 residues. CDR3 loop: CASSLEGQGQNIQYF. The CDR3 DNA reads TGTGCCAGCAGCTTGGAGGGACAGGGCCAAAACATTCAGTACTTC.

This chain links TRBV2 with TRBJ1-2; TRBD1 agrees at 10 bases. Germline CDR1 and CDR2: SNHLY and FYNNEI. Germline trimming cut 5 bases from V and 7 bases from J; bases unmatched to any gene: 4. This CDR3 is 13 amino acids long. CDR3 in amino acids: CASSPGTGVGYTF. DNA of the CDR3: TGTGCCAGCAGTCCCGGGACAGGGGTTGGCTACACCTTC.

This clone is a singleton in its sample. The CDR3 nucleotides are TGTGCCAGCAGCCCCCCTAGCGGGGGGGCCGGGGAGCTGTTTTTT. This gives the protein CASSPPSGGAGELFF. This rearrangement joins TRBV13 to TRBJ2-2, with 12 bases fitting TRBD2. Germline CDR1 is PRHDT and CDR2 is FYEKMQ (reference sequence). V gave up 5 bases and J gave up 6 bases; unmatched junction bases: 4. The CDR3 totals 15 residues. The full variable domain, rest sourced from reference TRBV13 and TRBJ2-2, is AAGVIQSPRHLIKEKRETATLKCYPIPRHDTVYWYQQGPGQDPQFLISFYEKMQSDKGSIPDRFSAQQFSDYHSELNMSSLELGDSALYFCASSPPSGGAGELFFGEGSRLTVL.

J is TRBJ1-3 and V is TRBV27; possible D gene TRBD1, 5 bases. V was cut by 4 bases and J by 2 bases, with 9 bases left in between. The CDR3 length is 14 residues. Germline CDR1 MNHEY, CDR2 SMNVEV (reference sequence). The CDR3 DNA reads TGTGCCAGCAGTTACAAGGGGCCTGGAAACACCATATATTTT. Translated, it gives CASSYKGPGNTIYF.

The chain combines TRBV5-1 with TRBJ2-7, with TRBD1 identical over 9 bases. The CDR3 has 15 residues. Germline V gene sequence: CDR1 SGHRS, CDR2 YFSETQ. Losses at the gene ends were 4 bases for V and 2 bases for J; bases not matched to a gene: 7. The CDR3 sequence is CASSPGQGTTYEQYF. CDR3 coding DNA: TGCGCCAGCAGCCCCGGACAGGGGACAACCTACGAGCAGTACTTC. The full variable domain, completed using reference TRBV5-1 and TRBJ2-7, is KAGVTQTPRYLIKTRGQQVTLSCSPISGHRSVSWYQQTPGQGLQFLFEYFSETQRNKGNFPGRFSGRQFSNSRSEMNVSTLELGDSALYLCASSPGQGTTYEQYFGPGTRLTVT.

The gene calls are TRBV7-8 and TRBJ2-2; D possibly corresponds to TRBD2 (5 bases). The CDR3 length is 15 residues. V was trimmed by 3 bases and J by 5 bases, leaving 13 bases between them. Germline CDR1 SGHVS, CDR2 FQNEAQ. The CDR3 nucleotides read TGTGCCAGCAGCTTGCCGGGAACTTCGACCGGGGAGCTGTTTTTT. Translated, it gives CASSLPGTSTGELFF.

In this sample, this clone turned up once. The chain has TRBV3-1 (or the pseudogene TRBV3-2) and TRBJ2-1; possibly TRBD2 for D (6 bases). V was clipped by 3 bases and J by 15 bases, with 12 bases between them. CDR3 length: 11 amino acids. CDR1 and CDR2 from the germline V gene are LGHDT and YNNKEL (reference sequence). The CDR3 DNA reads as TGTGCCAGCAGCCAGCGGGGAACACTGTTCTTC. It translates to CASSQRGTLFF.